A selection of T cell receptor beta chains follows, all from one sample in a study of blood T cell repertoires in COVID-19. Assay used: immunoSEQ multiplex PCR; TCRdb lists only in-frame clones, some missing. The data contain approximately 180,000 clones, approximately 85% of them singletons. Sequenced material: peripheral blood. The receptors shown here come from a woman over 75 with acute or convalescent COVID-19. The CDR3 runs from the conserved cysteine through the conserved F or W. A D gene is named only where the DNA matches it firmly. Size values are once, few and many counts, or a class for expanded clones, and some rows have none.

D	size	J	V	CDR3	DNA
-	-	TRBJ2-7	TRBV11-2	CASSLSRRGYREQYF	TGTGCCAGCAGCTTATCCCGCAGGGGATATCGCGAGCAGTACTTC
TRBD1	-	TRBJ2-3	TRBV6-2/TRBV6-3	CASSYPGQHTDTQYF	TGTGCCAGCAGTTACCCGGGACAGCACACAGATACGCAGTATTTT
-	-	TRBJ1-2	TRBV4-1	CASSQAPTGNYGYTF	TGCGCCAGCAGCCAAGCTCCAACAGGGAACTATGGCTACACCTTC
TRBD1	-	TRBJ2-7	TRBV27	CASSLSGQLYEQYF	TGTGCCAGCAGTTTATCGGGACAGCTCTACGAGCAGTACTTC
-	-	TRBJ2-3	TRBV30	CAWSVQSGTQYF	TGTGCCTGGAGTGTTCAATCGGGTACGCAGTATTTT
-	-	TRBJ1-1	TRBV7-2	CASSLGGGADTEAFF	TGTGCCAGCAGCTTAGGGGGCGGGGCCGACACTGAAGCTTTCTTT
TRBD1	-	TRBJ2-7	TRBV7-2	CASSLGVTGEGFEQYF	TGTGCCAGCAGCTTAGGGGTAACAGGGGAAGGATTCGAGCAGTACTTC
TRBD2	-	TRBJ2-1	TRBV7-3	CASSLTPGRDNEQFF	TGTGCCAGCAGCTTAACGCCCGGGAGGGACAATGAGCAGTTCTTC
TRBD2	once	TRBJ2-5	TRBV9	CASGRGGGGVETQYF	TGTGCCAGCGGCCGCGGGGGGGGCGGAGTAGAGACCCAGTACTTC
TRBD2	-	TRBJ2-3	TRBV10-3	CAISDPGLAGEWGDTQYF	TGTGCCATCAGTGACCCGGGACTAGCGGGGGAGTGGGGTGATACGCAGTATTTT
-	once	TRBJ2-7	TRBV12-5	CASGLSGLGSYEQYF	TGTGCTAGTGGTTTGTCAGGGCTGGGGTCCTACGAGCAGTACTTC
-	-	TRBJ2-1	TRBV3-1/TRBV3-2	CASSLYGQQQFF	TGTGCCAGCAGCCTTTATGGACAGCAGCAGTTCTTC
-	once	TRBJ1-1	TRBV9	CASSSQGLNTEAFF	TGTGCCAGCAGCTCACAGGGTTTGAACACTGAAGCTTTCTTT
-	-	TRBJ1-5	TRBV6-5	CAMSRELRQPQHF	TGTGCCATGTCTCGGGAGCTAAGGCAGCCCCAGCATTTT
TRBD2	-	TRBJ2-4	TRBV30	CAWSGRGDIQYF	TGTGCCTGGAGCGGGAGGGGGGACATTCAGTACTTC
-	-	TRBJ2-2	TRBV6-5	CASQGNPGELFF	TGTGCCAGTCAGGGGAATCCCGGGGAGCTGTTTTTT
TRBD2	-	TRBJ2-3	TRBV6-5	CASTPRLAGGHTQYF	TGTGCCAGCACCCCCAGGCTAGCGGGGGGGCATACGCAGTATTTT
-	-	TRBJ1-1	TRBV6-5	CASTSFGWTEAFF	TGTGCCAGCACCTCGTTCGGGTGGACTGAAGCTTTCTTT
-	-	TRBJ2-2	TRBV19	CASMTPSGGGRGELFF	TGTGCCAGTATGACCCCCTCTGGGGGAGGAAGGGGGGAGCTGTTTTTT
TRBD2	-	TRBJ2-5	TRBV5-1	CASSLEAGGPGETQYF	TGCGCCAGCAGCTTGGAAGCGGGAGGGCCCGGGGAGACCCAGTACTTC
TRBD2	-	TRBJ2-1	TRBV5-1	CASSLGASGLGNEQFF	TGCGCCAGCAGCTTGGGAGCTAGCGGGCTGGGGAATGAGCAGTTCTTC
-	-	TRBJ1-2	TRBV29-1	CSVELDYGYTF	TGCAGCGTTGAGTTAGACTATGGCTACACCTTC
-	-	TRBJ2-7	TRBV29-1	CSVKRDTYEQYF	TGCAGCGTCAAGAGGGACACCTACGAGCAGTACTTC
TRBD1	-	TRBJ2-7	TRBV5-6	CASSSLGQGGYEQYF	TGTGCCAGCAGCTCACTGGGACAGGGCGGTTACGAGCAGTACTTC
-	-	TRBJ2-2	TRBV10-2	CATHTGRDHGELFF	TGCGCCACCCATACAGGGCGAGACCACGGGGAGCTGTTTTTT
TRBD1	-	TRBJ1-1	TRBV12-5	CASGLSAAGGNTEAFF	TGTGCTAGTGGTCTGAGTGCGGCAGGGGGCAACACTGAAGCTTTCTTT
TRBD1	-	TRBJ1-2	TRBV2	CASTALRQGLVGYTF	TGTGCCAGCACGGCGCTCCGACAGGGTTTGGTAGGCTACACCTTC
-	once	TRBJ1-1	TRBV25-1	CASSRGLPNTEAFF	TGTGCCAGCAGTCGGGGACTCCCGAACACTGAAGCTTTCTTT
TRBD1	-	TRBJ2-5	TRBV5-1	CASSLGPTGMETQYF	TGCGCCAGCAGCTTGGGGCCGACAGGGATGGAGACCCAGTACTTC
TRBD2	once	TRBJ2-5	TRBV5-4	CASSLGLAGGGETQYF	TGTGCCAGCAGCTTGGGACTAGCGGGCGGGGGAGAGACCCAGTACTTC
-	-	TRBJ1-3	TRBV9	CASRDGGSLGNTIYF	TGTGCCAGCAGGGACGGGGGGTCCTTAGGAAACACCATATATTTT
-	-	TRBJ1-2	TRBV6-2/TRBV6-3	CASSYPRENYGYTF	TGTGCCAGCAGTTACCCCAGGGAAAACTATGGCTACACCTTC
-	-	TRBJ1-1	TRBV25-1	CASSESLGRNTEAFF	TGTGCCAGCAGTGAATCTCTGGGGAGGAACACTGAAGCTTTCTTT
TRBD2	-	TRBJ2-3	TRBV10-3	CAITLETSGKAVDTQYF	TGTGCCATCACCCTTGAGACTAGCGGGAAAGCTGTAGATACGCAGTATTTT
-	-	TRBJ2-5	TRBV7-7	CASSPRFAYQETQYF	TGTGCCAGCAGCCCTCGGTTTGCGTACCAAGAGACCCAGTACTTC
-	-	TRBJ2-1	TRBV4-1	CASRETHGSSYNEQFF	TGCGCCAGCAGGGAGACGCACGGCAGCTCCTACAATGAGCAGTTCTTC
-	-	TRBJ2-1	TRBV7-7	CASSLGAHSGDEQFF	TGTGCCAGCAGCTTAGGGGCCCACTCAGGCGATGAGCAGTTCTTC
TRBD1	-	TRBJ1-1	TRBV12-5	CASGLETGVAEAFF	TGTGCTAGTGGTTTGGAAACAGGGGTTGCTGAAGCTTTCTTT
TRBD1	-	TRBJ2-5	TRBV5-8	CASSDRGRETQYF	TGTGCCAGCAGCGACAGGGGGCGGGAGACCCAGTACTTC
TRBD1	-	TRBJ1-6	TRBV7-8	CASSLGRTGRSPLHF	TGTGCCAGCAGCTTAGGTAGGACAGGCCGTTCACCCCTCCACTTT
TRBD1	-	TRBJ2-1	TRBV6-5	CASSFLLDRGLGEQFF	TGTGCCAGCAGTTTTTTGCTGGACAGGGGGCTAGGGGAGCAGTTCTTC
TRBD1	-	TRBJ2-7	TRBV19	CASSTWDRGITEQYF	TGTGCCAGTAGTACCTGGGACAGGGGAATAACCGAGCAGTACTTC
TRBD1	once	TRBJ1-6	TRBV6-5	CASSYSGQADNSPLHF	TGTGCCAGCAGTTACTCTGGACAGGCTGATAATTCACCCCTCCACTTT
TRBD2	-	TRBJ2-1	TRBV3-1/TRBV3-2	CASSPPGLAWNEQFF	TGTGCCAGCAGCCCCCCGGGACTAGCATGGAATGAGCAGTTCTTC
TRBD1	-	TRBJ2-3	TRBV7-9	CASRRDRGTFSDTQYF	TGTGCCAGCAGAAGGGACAGGGGGACCTTCTCAGATACGCAGTATTTT
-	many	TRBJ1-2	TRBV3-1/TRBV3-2	CASSQGERGDYGYTF	TGTGCCAGCAGCCAAGGGGAACGGGGGGACTATGGCTACACCTTC
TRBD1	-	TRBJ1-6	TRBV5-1	CASRPGGLSYNSPLHF	TGCGCCAGCAGGCCAGGGGGCCTCTCCTATAATTCACCCCTCCACTTT
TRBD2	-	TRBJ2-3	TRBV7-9	CASSFSTSGADTQYF	TGTGCCAGCAGCTTCAGCACTAGCGGGGCAGATACGCAGTATTTT
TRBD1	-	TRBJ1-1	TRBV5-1	CASSPGDRGGTEAFF	TGCGCCAGCAGCCCCGGAGACAGGGGTGGGACTGAAGCTTTCTTT
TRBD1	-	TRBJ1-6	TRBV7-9	CASSLTGENSPLHF	TGTGCCAGCAGCTTGACAGGGGAAAATTCACCCCTCCACTTT
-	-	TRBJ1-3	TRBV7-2	CASSLAGVDTIYF	TGTGCCAGCAGCTTAGCAGGGGTTGACACCATATATTTT
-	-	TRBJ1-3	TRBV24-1	CATSDTNSGNTIYF	TGTGCCACCAGTGATACTAACTCTGGAAACACCATATATTTT
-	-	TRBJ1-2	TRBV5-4	CASSLFGSRLGGYTF	TGTGCCAGCAGCTTGTTCGGGTCAAGGCTAGGTGGCTACACCTTC
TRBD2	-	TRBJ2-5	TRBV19	CASSIPRGGGETQYF	TGTGCCAGTAGTATCCCCCGGGGGGGAGGAGAGACCCAGTACTTC
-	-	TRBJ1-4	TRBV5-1	CASSSTATNEKLFF	TGCGCCAGCAGCTCGACAGCAACTAATGAAAAACTGTTTTTT